The 27 T cell receptor beta chains below all came from one sample that was sequenced in a study of blood T cells in healthy people across ages. A second about 7 to 12 cycle PCR used barcoded and J-beta primers. TCRdb processed the 5' RACE reads anew with MiXCR; each CDR3 protein has one entry. The data show fewer than 2 million distinct CDR3 sequences, about two fifths seen once. The source material was blood. These receptors were obtained from a human donor in good health.

This clonotype was seen ten or more times. The rearrangement uses TRBV20-1 and TRBJ1-2; D gene uncertain. This CDR3 has 12 amino acids. Germline V gene data show CDR1 as DFQATT and CDR2 as SNEGSKA (reference sequence). The V end lost 2 bases, the J end lost 5 bases, and 9 bases lay between the germline ends. The CDR3 reads CSARPGRYGYTF. In DNA form, the CDR3 reads TGCAGTGCTAGACCGGGCCGATATGGCTACACCTTC.

This clonotype was seen only a few times. The chain combines TRBV4-3 with TRBJ2-3, with 9 bases aligning to TRBD1. The CDR3 is 17 amino acids. Germline V gene sequence: CDR1 LGHNA, CDR2 YSLEER. J gave up 2 bases and V 1 base, and 7 bases lay outside the gene matches. CDR3 nucleotides: TGCGCCAGCAGCCAAGGTCCCGGGACAGGGATCACAGATACGCAGTATTTT. Residues: CASSQGPGTGITDTQYF.

V usage is TRBV28 and J usage is TRBJ2-7, with D unclear. The CDR3 runs to 15 residues. V gave up 7 bases and J gave up 3 bases, with 19 bases separating them. Per germline, CDR1 MDHEN and CDR2 SYDVKM. The CDR3 DNA is TGTGCCAGCATCGCGTCCAGGACCACTAACTACGAGCAGTACTTC. Translation: CASIASRTTNYEQYF.

The chain uses TRBV5-1 and TRBJ2-1; D is undetermined. V lost 4 bases and J 7 bases, leaving 12 bases between the germline ends. Per the germline V gene, CDR1 is SGHRS and CDR2 is YFSETQ. This CDR3 spans 13 amino acids. CDR3 sequence (DNA): TGCGCCAGCAGCCAACCCGGGCTTAATGAGCAGTTCTTC. Encoded protein: CASSQPGLNEQFF.

The rearrangement links TRBV6-6 to TRBJ2-1; weak D call: TRBD1 (7 bases). Germline loops: CDR1 MNHNY, CDR2 SVGAGI (reference sequence). V was trimmed by 2 bases and J by 7 bases, leaving 18 bases between them. The CDR3 has 16 residues. The CDR3 sequence is CASSYPRGAEGNEQFF. The CDR3, as DNA: TGTGCCAGCAGTTACCCCAGGGGGGCGGAGGGGAATGAGCAGTTCTTC.

The rearrangement links TRBV29-1 to TRBJ2-7; 10 positions agree with TRBD2. This CDR3 contains 14 residues. V was clipped by 2 bases and J by 3 bases; unmatched bases: 4. The V gene's germline CDR1 is SQVTM and CDR2 ANQGSEA. The CDR3 loop reads CSVELAGANYEQYF. In nucleotides, the CDR3 is TGCAGCGTTGAACTAGCGGGGGCAAACTACGAGCAGTACTTC.

J is TRBJ1-1 and V is TRBV4-2, with D possibly matching TRBD1 (5 bases). Germline V CDR1 and CDR2: LGHNA, YNFKEQ. This CDR3 contains 12 residues. With 10 bases removed from V and 1 base from J, the gap between germline ends came to 10 bases. DNA of the CDR3: TGTGCCATCACCCAGGGGAACACTGAAGCTTTCTTT. Its protein product is CAITQGNTEAFF.

The V call is TRBV5-1, the J call TRBJ1-1; 8 nucleotides match TRBD1. The V gene's germline CDR1 is SGHRS and CDR2 YFSETQ. The ends lost 7 bases at V and 2 bases at J; junction bases unmatched: 13. The CDR3 covers 16 residues. The CDR3 is CASGPRQGAGNTEAFF. In DNA form, the CDR3 reads TGCGCCAGCGGCCCGAGGCAGGGGGCCGGTAACACTGAAGCTTTCTTT.

The rearrangement links TRBV12-3 or TRBV12-4 to TRBJ2-7, with 8 bases identical to TRBD1. The length of the CDR3 is 15 residues. Losses at the gene ends were 6 bases for V and 0 bases for J; bases not matched to a gene: 7. CDR3 nucleotide sequence: TGTGCCAGCAGGCCGACAGGGGCGAGCTCCTACGAGCAGTACTTC. Translated, it gives CASRPTGASSYEQYF.

The V and J genes are TRBV9 and TRBJ2-5; TRBD1 is a possible D gene (5 bases). Germline values: CDR1 SGDLS, CDR2 YYNGEE. This CDR3 spans 15 amino acids. V was clipped by 0 bases and J by 4 bases, with 13 bases between them. CDR3 sequence: CASSVVGAGLETQYF. The CDR3 nucleotides are TGTGCCAGCAGCGTAGTAGGGGCCGGGCTAGAGACCCAGTACTTC.

J is TRBJ2-5 and V is TRBV10-3; D may match TRBD1 or TRBD2 (5 bases each). Germline values: CDR1 ENHRY, CDR2 SYGVKD. The CDR3 runs 17 residues. V shed 3 bases and J shed 2 bases, with 19 bases lying between them. Here the CDR3 reads CAISDPTSGTAQETQYF. The CDR3 region has the DNA TGTGCCATCAGTGACCCAACCTCCGGGACGGCACAAGAGACCCAGTACTTC.

The rearrangement links TRBV20-1 to TRBJ1-5; D is unclear. In germline, CDR1 is DFQATT, CDR2 SNEGSKA (reference sequence). This CDR3 has 12 residues. The V and J ends lost 3 bases and 8 bases respectively, with 11 bases between them. The CDR3 DNA reads as TGCAGTGCTAGTCGGGGATCCGAGCCCCAGCATTTT. It yields the protein CSASRGSEPQHF.

This chain links TRBV27 with TRBJ2-7; 9 bases agree with TRBD1. The germline V gene encodes CDR1 MNHEY and CDR2 SMNVEV (reference sequence). The CDR3 consists of 14 residues. Unmatched junction bases numbered 6, after V lost 6 bases and J lost 3 bases. CDR3 nucleotides: TGTGCCAGCAGGGGAACGGGACAGGGCTACGAGCAGTACTTC. This codes for CASRGTGQGYEQYF.

This clonotype has more than one count but fewer than ten. The chain is built from TRBV5-6 and TRBJ2-7; D uncertain. Germline V lookup: CDR1 SGHDT, CDR2 YYEEEE. This CDR3 is 15 amino acids long. V dropped 0 bases and J dropped 0 bases, with 10 bases sitting between them. CDR3 in amino acids: CASSLDSLNSYEQYF. The DNA for the CDR3 is TGTGCCAGCAGCTTGGACAGTCTGAACTCCTACGAGCAGTACTTC.

The chain uses TRBV7-2 and TRBJ2-1, with no clear D. V lost 2 bases to trimming and J lost 4 bases, with 12 bases between them. Germline CDR1 and CDR2: SGHTA and FQGNSA. The CDR3 totals 15 residues. Written as DNA, the CDR3 is TGTGCCAGCAGCTTATCGGACCTCCGTTACAATGAGCAGTTCTTC. Its translation: CASSLSDLRYNEQFF. Variable domain in full (rest from reference TRBV7-2 and TRBJ2-1): GAGVSQSPSNKVTEKGKDVELRCDPISGHTALYWYRQSLGQGLEFLIYFQGNSAPDKSGLPSDRFSAERTGGSVSTLTIQRTQQEDSAVYLCASSLSDLRYNEQFFGPGTRLTVL.

In the case of this clonotype: The junction departs from germline at one end; a sequencing error may be responsible. The rearrangement uses TRBV20-1 and TRBJ1-5, with D maybe TRBD1 (5 bases). Germline CDR1 is DFQATT and CDR2 is SNEGSKA (reference sequence). This CDR3 region has 14 residues. DNA of the CDR3: TGCAGTGCCAGGGCAGTAGGTCCTAATCAGCCCCAGCGTTTT. Translating gives CSARAVGPNQPQRF.

The V and J genes are TRBV7-4 and TRBJ1-3; D gene unclear. Germline V gene lookup returns CDR1 SGHVT and CDR2 SQSDAQ. There are 16 residues in the CDR3. Trimming removed 5 bases at V and 0 bases at J, with 14 bases between. The CDR3 loop reads CASSTPGPYSGNTIYF. The CDR3 nucleotides read TGTGCCAGCAGCACCCCCGGGCCCTACTCTGGAAACACCATATATTTT.

The chain couples TRBV10-3 to TRBJ1-1; D gene uncertain. V lost 10 bases and J lost 0, with 12 bases in between. This CDR3 has 13 residues. Germline V lookup: CDR1 ENHRY, CDR2 SYGVKD. The CDR3 nucleotides read TGTGCCACCCAGGCAGGCTTGAACACTGAAGCTTTCTTT. Protein: CATQAGLNTEAFF.

The genes are TRBV12-3 or TRBV12-4 and TRBJ1-1; 8 bases match TRBD1. CDR3 size: 14 residues. With V trimmed by 7 bases and J by 5 bases, 9 bases remained unmatched. The CDR3 nucleotides read TGTGCCAGCATCTCCAGGGGGCGGGGGACTGAAGCTTTCTTT. The encoded protein is CASISRGRGTEAFF.

This clonotype has more than one count but fewer than ten. The chain links TRBV11-2 to TRBJ2-7; D is perhaps TRBD1 (6 bases). There are 14 residues in the CDR3. Germline V gene sequence: CDR1 SGHAT, CDR2 FQNNGV. V lost 2 bases and J 2 bases, leaving 10 bases between the germline ends. The CDR3 DNA reads as TGTGCCAGCAGCTTAACAGGGAAAACCTACGAGCAGTACTTC. It codes for CASSLTGKTYEQYF.

This clonotype was seen a few times. The chain joins TRBV4-1 to TRBJ2-1, with D unresolved. V lost 0 bases, J lost 8 bases, and 8 bases lay in between. CDR1 MGHRA and CDR2 YSYEKL come from the germline V gene. The CDR3 loop spans 13 amino acids. The CDR3 coding sequence is TGCGCCAGCAGCCAAGAGGCCGGGCATGAGCAGTTCTTC. Translation: CASSQEAGHEQFF.

V gene TRBV10-3 combines with J gene TRBJ1-5; D gene ambiguous. Germline V CDR1 and CDR2: ENHRY, SYGVKD. Between the trimmed V and J ends, which lost 4 bases and 3 bases, there was a span of 4 bases. This CDR3 has 12 amino acids. The CDR3 here is CAISVNNQPQHF. The CDR3, as DNA: TGTGCCATCAGTGTGAACAATCAGCCCCAGCATTTT.

About this clonotype itself: A much larger clone differs from this one at a single base, so this may be a read error. The rearrangement links TRBV2 to TRBJ2-6; TRBD1 might be the D (6 bases). From germline, CDR1 is SNHLY and CDR2 FYNNEI. The CDR3 contains 16 residues. In DNA form, the CDR3 reads TGTGCCGGCAGATTGACAGGACATAGTGGGGCCAACGTCCTGACTTTC. Translating it yields CAGRLTGHSGANVLTF.

The gene calls are TRBV6-6 and TRBJ1-2; 10 bases line up with TRBD1. The CDR3 runs 16 residues. Trimming removed 6 bases from V and 8 bases from J; junction bases left unmatched: 15. Looked up from germline, CDR1 is MNHNY and CDR2 is SVGAGI (reference sequence). CDR3 amino acids: CASSTNPTGGNGGYTF. In DNA form, the CDR3 reads TGTGCCAGCAGCACTAACCCGACAGGGGGCAATGGCGGCTACACCTTC.

The chain employs TRBV20-1 and TRBJ1-2; the match to TRBD1 covers 9 bases. Trimming removed 5 bases from V and 0 bases from J; junction bases left unmatched: 16. Germline V CDR1 and CDR2: DFQATT, SNEGSKA (reference sequence). This CDR3 has 18 amino acids. The CDR3 here is CSAPPGIGTGIPNYGYTF. The CDR3 DNA reads as TGCAGTGCTCCCCCCGGAATAGGGACAGGGATCCCTAACTATGGCTACACCTTC.

This sequence joins TRBV20-1 and TRBJ1-5; 9 bases map to TRBD1. The CDR3 is 15 amino acids. The ends lost 5 bases at V and 6 bases at J; junction bases unmatched: 11. Germline-derived CDR1 and CDR2 are DFQATT and SNEGSKA (reference sequence). In DNA, the CDR3 is TGCAGTGCTTCAAGGACAGGGGAAGACGGTCAGCCCCAGCATTTT. Amino acids: CSASRTGEDGQPQHF.

J is TRBJ2-1 and V is TRBV4-3; D not certain. V lost 0 bases, J lost 9 bases, and 9 bases lay in between. The CDR3 is 13 amino acids. CDR1 and CDR2 (germline): LGHNA, YSLEER. CDR3 amino acids: CASSQDWITEQFF. CDR3 nucleotide sequence: TGCGCCAGCAGCCAAGATTGGATCACTGAGCAGTTCTTC.